This T cell receptor beta chain was obtained from a study of T cell clonality in common variable immunodeficiency (dated by TCRdb to about 2015). Study-wide findings and limitations: CVID TCRbeta sequences were reported to have fewer deletions and N-nucleotide insertions and to lack highly modified clones with 13 or more V deletions. Increased TCRbeta clonality was found in CVID subjects compared with healthy controls (t-test p = 0.018), with the increase being most characteristic of about a third of subjects. Patient heterogeneity within the CVID cohort put limits on correlating repertoire features with clinical complications. Healthy controls shared more TCRbeta clones with each other than CVID subjects shared among themselves (p < 0.0001). According to the authors, finding the cause of the higher clonality in CVID would require sequencing the repertoires of T cell subpopulations. Even though DNA input was the same, control samples had an average of around 82,000 unique sequences each, compared with 25,000 to 35,000 in CVID samples.

Predominantly Caucasian heritage was noted among both the CVID patients and the healthy controls. Heparinized peripheral whole blood samples of about 4.5 to 8 ml were collected from each donor. Genomic DNA from adults with common variable immune deficiency (CVID) and from healthy adult controls was used to sequence TCRbeta CDR3 repertoires. The control group was made up of 22 healthy adult volunteers (about ten male and 12 female) whose ages ranged from roughly 23 to 66 years, with a mean age of roughly 30. Diluted blood was density-centrifuged over Hypaque 1077 or Ficoll-Paque to isolate peripheral blood mononuclear cells. Genomic DNA was obtained from unsorted mononuclear cells using either Qiagen column purification or a centrifugation-based method. This clone was picked up many times. Its antigen remains undetermined. The read terminates 3 residues before the CDR3 end, so the remaining end is supplied by the germline J gene.

The CDR3 runs 15 amino acids, cysteine and phenylalanine included. The DNA has 36 bases, all within the CDR3, and is read from base 1. CDR1 and CDR2, per the germline V gene (reference sequence), are DFQATT and SNEGSKA. Germline trimming amounts to 3 bases on V and 0 bases on J, with 3 as the count of junction bases outside the gene matches. CVID samples and control samples contributed equivalent amounts of genomic DNA as sequencing input. For every sample, a 60 bp segment covering the rearranged TCRbeta CDR3 region was amplified and then sequenced. TCRbeta amplification used the immunoSEQ assay, a bias-corrected multiplex PCR with high-throughput sequencing. On the authors' methods: Every unique nucleotide sequence counted as a clone and was annotated with V, D and J genes, copy number and frequency. Sequences were labeled productive if in frame, and non-productive if out of frame or containing stop codons. Clonality was calculated from Shannon's entropy as previously described. The predicted amino acid sequences of productive clones were used to derive the mean CDR3 Kyte-Doolittle hydropathy. The R hclust function was used to hierarchically cluster scaled V gene usage with Manhattan distance and complete linkage. Clone sharing by CDR3 amino acid sequence was assessed by resampling 12 repertoires per group over 100 rounds. The repertoires were screened for about 70 published EBV-specific TCRbeta sequences and fewer than 300 published CMV-specific TCRbeta sequences. After two CVID samples that produced fewer than 10,000 sequences were dropped from the analysis, around 40 CVID repertoires remained. As stored in TCRdb, this immuneACCESS dataset retains in-frame rearrangements with V and J assigned. A fraction of the clones does not appear; measured against another copy, unresolved V genes explain less than half of the discrepancy, and the remainder lacks a known reason. Clone size and the V and J calls come from that table; the DNA yielded D and trimming. This sample has more than 65,000 clones in the table, none counted a single time. The ten largest clones represent approximately 0.81% of the sample.

The chain couples TRBV20-1 to TRBJ2-2; 8 central nucleotides agree with TRBD1. Sequencing input: peripheral blood mononuclear cells. The sequence was collected from a person aged 18 to 75 in good health. The sequenced CDR3 bases are TGCAGTGCTAGGCCGGGACAGGCGAACACCGGGGAG. It is translated as CSARPGQANTGE. The whole CDR3 sequence reads CSARPGQANTGELFF.